Below are 29 T cell receptor beta chains sequenced from a single sample in a study of cytomegalovirus exposure and HLA in healthy donors. PCR employed 60 Vbeta and 13 Jbeta primers. Data came from immunoSEQ multiplex PCR; TCRdb stores just in-frame clones and leaves some out. Recorded for this sample: about 210,000 clones. The sample comprised PBMCs. The receptors stem from a woman aged 25-40 years in good health and CMV-seropositive.

The chain combines TRBV28 with TRBJ1-1, with D possibly being TRBD1 (6 bases). Per germline, CDR1 MDHEN and CDR2 SYDVKM. There are 12 residues in the CDR3. The V end was cut by 6 bases, the J end by 10 bases, with 15 bases between. CDR3 sequence reads: CASSQQGWVAFF. CDR3 in DNA: TGTGCCAGCAGCCAACAGGGATGGGTAGCTTTCTTT. Based on the CDR3 plus reference TRBV28 and TRBJ1-1, the full variable domain is DVKVTQSSRYLVKRTGEKVFLECVQDMDHENMFWYRQDPGLGLRLIYFSYDVKMKEKGDIPEGYSVSREKKERFSLILESASTNQTSMYLCASSQQGWVAFFGQGTRLTVV.

V gene TRBV6-1 combines with J gene TRBJ1-4; D not certain. Trimming cost V 5 bases and J 0 bases, with 7 bases left between them. Germline V gives CDR1 MNHNS, CDR2 SASEGT. The length of the CDR3 is 14 residues. CDR3 coding DNA: TGTGCCAGCAGTAAAGTCGCAACTAATGAAAAACTGTTTTTT. It codes for CASSKVATNEKLFF.

V and J are TRBV7-6 and TRBJ2-7; the match to TRBD1 covers 11 bases. Trimming cost V 5 bases and J 0 bases; bases outside gene matches: 3. This CDR3 has 15 amino acids. The germline CDR1 and CDR2 sequences are SGHVS and FNYEAQ. The CDR3 DNA follows: TGTGCCAGCAGCACCGGGACAGGGGGCTCCTACGAGCAGTACTTC. As protein: CASSTGTGGSYEQYF. The full variable domain, completed using reference TRBV7-6 and TRBJ2-7, is GAGVSQSPRYKVTKRGQDVALRCDPISGHVSLYWYRQALGQGPEFLTYFNYEAQQDKSGLPNDRFSAERPEGSISTLTIQRTEQRDSAMYRCASSTGTGGSYEQYFGPGTRLTVT.

The J gene is TRBJ1-1, the V gene TRBV5-8; D call uncertain. Trimming shortened V by 7 bases and J by 2 bases, and 12 bases separated the two germline ends. Germline lookup yields CDR1 SGHTS and CDR2 YDEGEE. The CDR3 is 13 residues long. The CDR3 DNA sequence: TGTGCCAGCGAAAAAACACCAAACACTGAAGCTTTCTTT. This translates into CASEKTPNTEAFF.

V gene TRBV6-5 combines with J gene TRBJ1-5; 9 bases are shared with TRBD1. V lost 4 bases and J lost 7; bases outside the gene matches: 8. Germline CDR1 is MNHEY and CDR2 is SVGAGI. There are 15 residues in the CDR3. The CDR3 DNA is TGTGCCAGCAGTTGGGACAGGGACCCCCGCCAGCCCCAGCATTTT. Residues: CASSWDRDPRQPQHF.

CDR3 region: CASSRAKGASLNEKLFF. Here the CDR3 DNA reads TGTGCCAGCAGCCGGGCTAAGGGGGCATCTCTTAATGAAAAACTGTTTTTT. The rearrangement links TRBV5-5 to TRBJ1-4, with 7 bases matching TRBD1. The CDR3 length is 17 residues. The germline gives CDR1 SGHKS, CDR2 YYEKEE (reference sequence). V was pared by 4 bases and J by 4 bases, with 13 bases of the junction left unmatched.

The chain recombines TRBV27 with TRBJ1-2, with a tentative D call TRBD1 (6 bases). The CDR3 length is 14 residues. The germline gives CDR1 MNHEY, CDR2 SMNVEV (reference sequence). With 2 bases removed from V and 6 bases from J, the gap between germline ends came to 13 bases. This CDR3 is CASSLIGGGDGYTF. CDR3 DNA: TGTGCCAGCAGTTTAATAGGCGGGGGCGATGGCTACACCTTC.

V gene TRBV7-8 combines with J gene TRBJ1-1; TRBD1 aligns across 7 bases. The CDR3 contains 14 residues. V trimming: 3 bases; J trimming: 2 bases; junction bases outside the gene matches: 3. Germline V gene lookup returns CDR1 SGHVS and CDR2 FQNEAQ. CDR3 sequence: CASSFDRANTEAFF. CDR3 sequence (DNA): TGTGCCAGCAGCTTTGACAGGGCTAACACTGAAGCTTTCTTT.

The chain has TRBV5-1 and TRBJ2-5; D is uncertain. The end of the DNA aligns better with TRBJ2-7, so the J call may be wrong. Germline V gene lookup returns CDR1 SGHRS and CDR2 YFSETQ. There are 14 residues in the CDR3. The CDR3 nucleotides read TGCGCCAGCAGCTCCTGGACGGGTGACTACGAGCAGTACTTC. Protein: CASSSWTGDYEQYF.

This chain joins TRBV29-1 and TRBJ2-5; 9 bases align to TRBD2. The germline CDR1 and CDR2 sequences are SQVTM and ANQGSEA. Germline trimming cut 4 bases from V and 2 bases from J; bases unmatched to any gene: 5. The CDR3 sequence is 14 residues long. Written as DNA, the CDR3 is TGCAGCGTTGGTCTCCTAGCGGGACAAGAGACCCAGTACTTC. Translated: CSVGLLAGQETQYF.

The chain carries TRBV18 and TRBJ2-3, with 11 bases that match TRBD1. The CDR3 has 15 amino acids. The V segment lost 3 bases and the J segment 4 bases; nucleotides outside the gene matches: 3. Germline V gene data show CDR1 as KGHSH and CDR2 as LQKENI. CDR3 DNA sequence: TGTGCCAGCTCACCGGGACAGGGGGGGTCAGATACGCAGTATTTT. Translation: CASSPGQGGSDTQYF.

The genes are TRBV7-2 and TRBJ2-3, with 9 bases matching TRBD2. This CDR3 is 16 amino acids long. Unmatched junction bases numbered 6, after V lost 1 base and J lost 4 bases. Per germline, CDR1 SGHTA and CDR2 FQGNSA. The CDR3 DNA reads as TGTGCCAGCAGCTTAGTCCGAGCGGGAGGCCCAGATACGCAGTATTTT. It is translated as CASSLVRAGGPDTQYF.

This chain uses TRBV5-1 with TRBJ2-2; TRBD2 matches at 7 bases. Germline V CDR1 and CDR2: SGHRS, YFSETQ. The CDR3 totals 14 residues. V dropped 6 bases and J dropped 1; count of bases not matched to a gene: 3. CDR3 in DNA: TGCGCCAGCACGGGGGGTGAGAACACCGGGGAGCTGTTTTTT. It yields the protein CASTGGENTGELFF.

CDR3 DNA sequence: TGCGCCAGCAGCCAAGATTCTGGCGGATTAAACACTGAAGCTTTCTTT. It codes for CASSQDSGGLNTEAFF. This sequence joins TRBV4-3 and TRBJ1-1; no clear D. Trimming took off 0 bases at V and 2 bases at J, with 13 bases between the two ends. Germline values: CDR1 LGHNA, CDR2 YSLEER. The CDR3 is 16 residues long.

Here the CDR3 DNA reads TGTGCCAGCTCACCACTGACTAGCGGGACAGGAGATACGCAGTATTTT. As protein: CASSPLTSGTGDTQYF. This sequence joins TRBV18 and TRBJ2-3; 11 bases align to TRBD2. The CDR3 is made up of 16 amino acids. Germline V gene lookup returns CDR1 KGHSH and CDR2 LQKENI. V dropped 1 base and J dropped 5; count of bases not matched to a gene: 5.

The rearrangement uses TRBV7-8 and TRBJ2-5; no reliable D call. V dropped 1 base and J dropped 0 bases, with 6 bases sitting between them. The CDR3 is 14 amino acids. Germline-derived CDR1 and CDR2 are SGHVS and FQNEAQ. The CDR3 coding sequence is TGTGCCAGCAGCTTAGGTACAGACCAAGAGACCCAGTACTTC. It specifies CASSLGTDQETQYF.

This rearrangement joins TRBV28 to TRBJ2-5; 7 bases align to TRBD1. V lost 5 bases and J lost 5; bases outside the gene matches: 8. The CDR3 has 14 amino acids. Germline CDR1 reads MDHEN; CDR2 reads SYDVKM. CDR3 nucleotide sequence: TGTGCCAGCAGTGACAGGGTGACGACGGAGACCCAGTACTTC. This codes for CASSDRVTTETQYF.

The genes are TRBV19 and TRBJ1-5, with D maybe TRBD1 (6 bases). The V end was cut by 7 bases, the J end by 2 bases, with 9 bases between. Germline CDR1 reads LNHDA; CDR2 reads SQIVND (reference sequence). The CDR3 sequence is 13 residues long. For the CDR3, the DNA is TGTGCCAGTAATGCAGGGGGCAATCAGCCCCAGCATTTT. As protein: CASNAGGNQPQHF.

This chain links TRBV15 with TRBJ2-5, with D hard to call. The J call may not be correct, given that the DNA end is closer to TRBJ2-7. CDR1 is LNHNV and CDR2 is YYDKDF in the germline V gene (reference sequence). CDR3 length: 13 amino acids. CDR3 sequence: CATSIYTAYEQYF. The CDR3, as DNA: TGTGCCACCAGCATCTACACAGCCTACGAGCAGTACTTC.

The gene calls are TRBV2 and TRBJ2-7, with TRBD2 matching 7 bases. V trimming: 4 bases; J trimming: 0 bases; junction bases outside the gene matches: 6. The CDR3 length is 15 residues. Germline-derived CDR1 and CDR2 are SNHLY and FYNNEI. The CDR3 coding sequence is TGTGCCAGCAGTGGTCTAGCGGCGAGCTCCTACGAGCAGTACTTC. It yields the protein CASSGLAASSYEQYF.

For this clone: Within the sample, other DNA sequences also encode this same CDR3. The chain carries TRBV5-1 and TRBJ1-5; TRBD1 is a possible D gene (5 bases). The V end lost 0 bases, the J end lost 2 bases, and 6 bases lay between the germline ends. Germline assignment: CDR1 SGHRS and CDR2 YFSETQ. The CDR3 is 14 residues long. Here the CDR3 DNA reads TGCGCCAGCAGCTTGGGGGGGGGCAATCAGCCCCAGCATTTT. Protein: CASSLGGGNQPQHF.

The chain combines TRBV9 with TRBJ2-1; 7 bases align to TRBD2. The CDR3 is made up of 13 amino acids. With V trimmed by 0 bases and J by 10 bases, 4 bases remained unmatched. Germline lookup yields CDR1 SGDLS and CDR2 YYNGEE. The CDR3 coding sequence is TGTGCCAGCAGCGTAGCCCTCGGGGGGGAGCAGTTCTTC. This codes for CASSVALGGEQFF.

The rearrangement links TRBV28 to TRBJ2-1; tentative D call: TRBD2 (6 bases). CDR3 length: 15 residues. V was trimmed by 5 bases and J by 9 bases, leaving 20 bases between them. Looked up from germline, CDR1 is MDHEN and CDR2 is SYDVKM. CDR3 coding DNA: TGTGCCAGCAGTGGGGGGACTGTCCTACGTGGTGAGCAGTTCTTC. Amino acids: CASSGGTVLRGEQFF.

The chain recombines TRBV5-1 with TRBJ2-3; maybe TRBD2 (6 bases). V was pared by 4 bases and J by 1 base, with 10 bases between. CDR1 is SGHRS and CDR2 is YFSETQ in the germline V gene. This CDR3 is 14 amino acids long. The CDR3 nucleotides read TGCGCCAGCAGCCGTGGAGGGGGCACAGATACGCAGTATTTT. This translates into CASSRGGGTDTQYF.

The rearrangement links TRBV16 to TRBJ1-1, with D perhaps TRBD1 (5 bases). The CDR3 consists of 16 residues. The V end was cut by 4 bases, the J end by 2 bases, with 17 bases between. CDR1 is KGHSY and CDR2 is FQNENV in the germline V gene. The CDR3: CASSRFQGGGNTEAFF. The CDR3 DNA follows: TGTGCCAGCAGCCGCTTCCAGGGCGGGGGTAACACTGAAGCTTTCTTT.

The rearrangement links TRBV19 to TRBJ2-1, with 10 bases identical to TRBD2. The length of the CDR3 is 13 residues. With 10 bases clipped from V and 4 bases from J, the junction kept 4 bases outside the gene matches. Per the germline V gene, CDR1 is LNHDA and CDR2 is SQIVND (reference sequence). In nucleotides, the CDR3 is TGTGCCACTCGGACTAGCGGTTACAATGAGCAGTTCTTC. It is translated as CATRTSGYNEQFF.

The chain recombines TRBV9 with TRBJ2-3; 7 bases are shared with TRBD2. CDR3 length: 16 amino acids. CDR1 is SGDLS, CDR2 YYNGEE, per germline. V lost 2 bases, J lost 0 bases, and 6 bases stayed unmatched. CDR3 sequence reads: CASSVSGSGSTDTQYF. For the CDR3, the DNA is TGTGCCAGCAGCGTCTCGGGTAGCGGGAGCACAGATACGCAGTATTTT.

The chain links TRBV15 to TRBJ2-7, with D possibly TRBD1 on 6 matching bases. Germline V gene data show CDR1 as LNHNV and CDR2 as YYDKDF (reference sequence). This CDR3 has 15 residues. Deletions cut 5 bases from V and 2 bases from J, with 16 bases between. The CDR3 nucleotides are TGTGCCACCAGCCCGAGGACAGTCGGGACCTACGAGCAGTACTTC. This gives the protein CATSPRTVGTYEQYF.

The chain is built from TRBV30 and TRBJ2-5; 14 nucleotides line up with TRBD2. The DNA end is more similar to TRBJ2-7, so the J call may be wrong. CDR3 length: 18 residues. Germline assignment: CDR1 GTSNPN and CDR2 SVGIG (reference sequence). The CDR3 here is CAWSPGLAGVERSYEQYF. The CDR3 DNA is TGTGCCTGGAGTCCGGGACTAGCGGGAGTGGAAAGGTCCTACGAGCAGTACTTC.